Listed here is a single T cell receptor (beta chain). Its antigen is as yet unknown. This CDR3 is 14 amino acids long. Trimming pared 6 bases from V and 4 bases from J, leaving 15 bases between. CDR1 is MDHEN, CDR2 SYDVKM, per germline. These data originate in a study of T cell repertoires in cytomegalovirus infection. Study-wide points: Individuals carrying CMV plus the relevant HLA were identified by cumulative frequency of public TCR beta families.

TCRdb fed the reads into MiXCR, producing one record per CDR3 protein. The sample yields roughly 920,000 distinct CDR3 sequences, roughly a third seen once. V usage is TRBV28 and J usage is TRBJ1-1; no clear D. The sequenced sample was cultured CD8+ T cells from PBMCs, obtained from culture after CMV antigen stimulation. The origin of this receptor is a human donor in good health (CMV status not recorded). Some clones in this sample may be carry-over from other donors' samples. This CDR3 is CASSPTSPSTEAFF. The CDR3, as DNA: TGTGCCAGCAGCCCGACGTCCCCTTCCACTGAAGCTTTCTTT.